This paragraph reports one T cell receptor (beta chain). V dropped 6 bases and J dropped 4 bases, with 10 bases sitting between them. The CDR3 extends over 13 amino acids. In germline, CDR1 is MNHEY, CDR2 SVGAGI. This specimen comes from a study of control samples from healthy donors and cancer patients. The method was immunoSEQ multiplex PCR; TCRdb's version includes in-frame clones alone and lacks a portion of them. In the table there are 150,000 or so clones, 80% to 95% of which are singletons. Sequenced sample: blood. V is TRBV6-5 and J is TRBJ2-1, with D unclear. This TCR came from a woman in her sixties or seventies in good health. The CDR3 region is CASRLNVYNEQFF. The CDR3 nucleotides read TGTGCCAGCAGACTAAACGTTTACAATGAGCAGTTCTTC.